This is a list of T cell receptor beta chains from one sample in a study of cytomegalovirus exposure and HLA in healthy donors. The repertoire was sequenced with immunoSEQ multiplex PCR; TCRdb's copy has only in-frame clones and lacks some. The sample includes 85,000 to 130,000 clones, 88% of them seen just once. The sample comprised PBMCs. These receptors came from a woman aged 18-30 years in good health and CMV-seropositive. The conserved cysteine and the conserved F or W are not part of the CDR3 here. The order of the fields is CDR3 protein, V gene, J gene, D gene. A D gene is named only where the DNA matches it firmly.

CDR3: ASSFRDRGSGNTIY
V: TRBV6-6
J: TRBJ1-3
D: TRBD1

CDR3: ASSNRVNTEAF
V: TRBV2
J: TRBJ1-1
D: .

CDR3: SVELAGGQFTQY
V: TRBV29-1
J: TRBJ2-3
D: TRBD2

CDR3: ASSLGWGDMNTEAF
V: TRBV28
J: TRBJ1-1
D: .

CDR3: ASSPNSLGGELF
V: TRBV7-9
J: TRBJ2-2
D: .

CDR3: ASSRTSGGLAEETQY
V: TRBV5-6
J: TRBJ2-5
D: TRBD2

CDR3: ASSLTVGELF
V: TRBV5-6
J: TRBJ2-2
D: .

CDR3: ASSLGQNQETQY
V: TRBV5-4
J: TRBJ2-5
D: .

CDR3: ASSYGRQRKNTEAF
V: TRBV6-6
J: TRBJ1-1
D: .

CDR3: ASSSLAGGPPDTQY
V: TRBV5-4
J: TRBJ2-3
D: TRBD2

CDR3: ASGGGNTEAF
V: TRBV5-6
J: TRBJ1-1
D: .

CDR3: ASSLRGRGMNTEAF
V: TRBV7-2
J: TRBJ1-1
D: .

CDR3: ASSQQGWETQY
V: TRBV28
J: TRBJ2-5
D: .

CDR3: ASSFQRSGANVLT
V: TRBV6-1
J: TRBJ2-6
D: .

CDR3: ASSQLAQSTDTQY
V: TRBV4-3
J: TRBJ2-3
D: .

CDR3: ASSFYTAGGFNEQF
V: TRBV5-1
J: TRBJ2-1
D: TRBD1

CDR3: ASSPTTTSGGYGYT
V: TRBV4-1
J: TRBJ1-2
D: TRBD1

CDR3: ASSSLTVYSNQPQH
V: TRBV27
J: TRBJ1-5
D: .

CDR3: ASTKSGQGNHEQY
V: TRBV11-2
J: TRBJ2-7
D: TRBD1

CDR3: ASSTTTPLVGYGYT
V: TRBV7-2
J: TRBJ1-2
D: .

CDR3: ASSGKTVNTEAF
V: TRBV5-4
J: TRBJ1-1
D: .

CDR3: ASTLAGGPYNEQF
V: TRBV6-5
J: TRBJ2-1
D: TRBD2

CDR3: ASSYYGTSGYEQY
V: TRBV6-5
J: TRBJ2-7
D: TRBD2

CDR3: ASSEGVGAQPQH
V: TRBV9
J: TRBJ1-5
D: .

CDR3: ASSEMTRNQPQH
V: TRBV6-1
J: TRBJ1-5
D: .

CDR3: ASRRDRVNTGELF
V: TRBV6-1
J: TRBJ2-2
D: TRBD1

CDR3: ASKYRTGGWYGYT
V: TRBV6-5
J: TRBJ1-2
D: TRBD1

CDR3: ASSTTPDGGYT
V: TRBV7-8
J: TRBJ1-2
D: .

CDR3: ASSLTGRNTEAF
V: TRBV18
J: TRBJ1-1
D: .

CDR3: ASSQLTGGGGYT
V: TRBV4-2
J: TRBJ1-2
D: TRBD1

CDR3: ASSPDRGGAGTQY
V: TRBV2
J: TRBJ2-3
D: TRBD1

CDR3: ASSRDSLSTDTQY
V: TRBV6-5
J: TRBJ2-3
D: .

CDR3: ASSPQVDPNTGELF
V: TRBV11-3
J: TRBJ2-2
D: .

CDR3: ASSFGQYGYT
V: TRBV7-2
J: TRBJ1-2
D: .

CDR3: ASSEVRGSTSNQPQH
V: TRBV6-1
J: TRBJ1-5
D: .

CDR3: ASSLTASYEQY
V: TRBV5-6
J: TRBJ2-7
D: .

CDR3: ASSSGQRGMNTEAF
V: TRBV5-4
J: TRBJ1-1
D: .

CDR3: ASSLILGTTYNEQF
V: TRBV7-2
J: TRBJ2-1
D: .

CDR3: ASSPPQGPHSGNTIY
V: TRBV18
J: TRBJ1-3
D: .

CDR3: ASRRTGLYEQY
V: TRBV6-1
J: TRBJ2-7
D: TRBD1

CDR3: ASSQAGGPTDTQY
V: TRBV4-2
J: TRBJ2-3
D: TRBD2

CDR3: ASSLGTANYEQY
V: TRBV5-6
J: TRBJ2-7
D: TRBD1

CDR3: ASSPDRVGAGELF
V: TRBV28
J: TRBJ2-2
D: TRBD1